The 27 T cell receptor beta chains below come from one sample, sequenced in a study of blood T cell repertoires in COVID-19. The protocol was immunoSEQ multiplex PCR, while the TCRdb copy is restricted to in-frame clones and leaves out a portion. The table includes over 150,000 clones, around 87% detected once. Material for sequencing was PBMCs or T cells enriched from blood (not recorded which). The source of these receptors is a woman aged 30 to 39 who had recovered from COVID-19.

CDR3 coding DNA: TGTGCCAGCAGTTTAGTAGGCGGGGGAGGCACAGATACGCAGTATTTT. This sequence encodes CASSLVGGGGTDTQYF. This rearrangement joins TRBV27 to TRBJ2-3, with 7 positions matching TRBD2. Losses at the gene ends were 2 bases for V and 1 base for J; bases not matched to a gene: 6. This CDR3 is 16 amino acids long. Germline loops: CDR1 MNHEY, CDR2 SMNVEV (reference sequence).

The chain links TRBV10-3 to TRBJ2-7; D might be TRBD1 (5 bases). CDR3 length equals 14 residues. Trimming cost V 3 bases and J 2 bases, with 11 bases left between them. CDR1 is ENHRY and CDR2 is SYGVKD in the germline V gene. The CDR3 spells CAISDPTGAYEQYF. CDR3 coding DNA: TGTGCCATCAGTGACCCTACAGGAGCCTACGAGCAGTACTTC.

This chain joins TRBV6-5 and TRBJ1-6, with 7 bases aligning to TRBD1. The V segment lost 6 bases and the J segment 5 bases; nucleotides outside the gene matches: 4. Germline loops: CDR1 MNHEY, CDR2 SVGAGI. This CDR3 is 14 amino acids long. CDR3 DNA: TGTGCCAGCAGCAGACAGGGCCATAATTCACCCCTCCACTTT. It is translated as CASSRQGHNSPLHF.

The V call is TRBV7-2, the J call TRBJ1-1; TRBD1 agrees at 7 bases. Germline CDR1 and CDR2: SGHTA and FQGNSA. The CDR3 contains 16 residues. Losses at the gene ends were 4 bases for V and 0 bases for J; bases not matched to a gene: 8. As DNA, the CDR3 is TGTGCCAGCAGCTCTCAGGGGGAAGACATGAACACTGAAGCTTTCTTT. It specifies CASSSQGEDMNTEAFF.

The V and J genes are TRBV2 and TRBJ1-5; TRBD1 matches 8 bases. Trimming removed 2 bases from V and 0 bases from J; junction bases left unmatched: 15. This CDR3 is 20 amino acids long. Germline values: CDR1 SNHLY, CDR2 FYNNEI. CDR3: CASSEMGRGQGAYSNQPQHF. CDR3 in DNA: TGTGCCAGCAGTGAAATGGGTCGTGGACAGGGCGCTTATAGCAATCAGCCCCAGCATTTT.

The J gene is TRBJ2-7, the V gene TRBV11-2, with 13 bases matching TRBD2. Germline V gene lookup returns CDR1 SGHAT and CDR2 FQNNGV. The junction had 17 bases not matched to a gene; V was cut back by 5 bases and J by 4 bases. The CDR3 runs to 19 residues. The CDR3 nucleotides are TGTGCCAGCAGCATCAGGGGGGGACTAGCGGGGCTCACAGGTTACGAGCAGTACTTC. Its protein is CASSIRGGLAGLTGYEQYF.

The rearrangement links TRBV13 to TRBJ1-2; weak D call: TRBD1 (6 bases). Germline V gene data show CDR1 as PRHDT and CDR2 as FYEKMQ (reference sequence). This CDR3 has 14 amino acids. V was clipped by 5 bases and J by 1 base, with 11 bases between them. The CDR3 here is CASSHRQDNYGYTF. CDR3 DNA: TGTGCCAGCAGCCACCGACAGGATAACTATGGCTACACCTTC.

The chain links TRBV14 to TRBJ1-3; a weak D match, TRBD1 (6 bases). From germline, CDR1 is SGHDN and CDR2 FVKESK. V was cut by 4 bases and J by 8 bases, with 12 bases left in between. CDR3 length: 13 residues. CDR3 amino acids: CASSPRQGHTIYF. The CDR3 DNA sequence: TGTGCCAGCAGCCCCCGGCAGGGGCACACCATATATTTT.

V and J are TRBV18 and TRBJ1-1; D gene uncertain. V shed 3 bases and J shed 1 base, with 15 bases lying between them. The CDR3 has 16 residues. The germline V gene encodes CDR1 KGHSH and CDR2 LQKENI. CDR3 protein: CASSPSRVGTNTEAFF. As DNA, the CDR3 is TGTGCCAGCTCACCCTCTCGGGTCGGAACGAACACTGAAGCTTTCTTT.

Here the CDR3 reads CASSYRRGAGPQHF. The CDR3 coding sequence is TGTGCCAGCAGTTACCGTCGGGGGGCCGGGCCCCAGCATTTT. The gene calls are TRBV6-5 and TRBJ1-5; tentative D call: TRBD1 (6 bases). This CDR3 spans 14 amino acids. Germline loops: CDR1 MNHEY, CDR2 SVGAGI. The V end lost 2 bases, the J end lost 9 bases, and 14 bases lay between the germline ends.

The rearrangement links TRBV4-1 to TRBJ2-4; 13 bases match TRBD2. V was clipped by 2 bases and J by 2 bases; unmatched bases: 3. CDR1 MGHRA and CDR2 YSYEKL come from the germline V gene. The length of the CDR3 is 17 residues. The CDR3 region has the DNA TGCGCCAGCAGCCAATCGGGACTAGCGGGGCCCAAAAACATTCAGTACTTC. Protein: CASSQSGLAGPKNIQYF.

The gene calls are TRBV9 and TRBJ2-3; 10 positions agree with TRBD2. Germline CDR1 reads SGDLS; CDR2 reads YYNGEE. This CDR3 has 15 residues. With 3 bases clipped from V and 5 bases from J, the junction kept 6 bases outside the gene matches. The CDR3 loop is CASSGLAGVIDTQYF. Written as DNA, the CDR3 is TGTGCCAGCAGCGGTCTAGCGGGAGTAATAGATACGCAGTATTTT.

This CDR3 is CASSLGRVDSPLHF. The CDR3 DNA is TGTGCCAGCAGCCTCGGCAGGGTCGATTCACCCCTCCACTTT. This chain joins TRBV21-1 and TRBJ1-6; the table names TRBD1, a call not compared with the DNA. TRBV21-1 constitutes a pseudogene. This CDR3 contains 14 residues.

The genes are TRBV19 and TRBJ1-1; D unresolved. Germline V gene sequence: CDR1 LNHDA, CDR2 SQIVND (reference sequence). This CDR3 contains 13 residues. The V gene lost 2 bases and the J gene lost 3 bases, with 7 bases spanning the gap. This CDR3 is CASSITRDTEAFF. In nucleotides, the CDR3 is TGTGCCAGTAGTATAACGAGAGACACTGAAGCTTTCTTT.

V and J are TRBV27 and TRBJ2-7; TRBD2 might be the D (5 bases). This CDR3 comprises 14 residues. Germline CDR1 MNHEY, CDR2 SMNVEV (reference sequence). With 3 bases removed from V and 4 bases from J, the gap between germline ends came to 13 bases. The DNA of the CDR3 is TGTGCCAGCAGTTTGCACAGTTCGGGGTACGAGCAGTACTTC. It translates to CASSLHSSGYEQYF.

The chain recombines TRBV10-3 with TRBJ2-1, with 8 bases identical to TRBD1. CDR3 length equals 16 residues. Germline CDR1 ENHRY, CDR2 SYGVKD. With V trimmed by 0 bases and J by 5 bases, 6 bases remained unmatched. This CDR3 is CAISESPGGENNEQFF. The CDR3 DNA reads TGTGCCATCAGTGAGTCTCCAGGGGGCGAGAACAATGAGCAGTTCTTC.

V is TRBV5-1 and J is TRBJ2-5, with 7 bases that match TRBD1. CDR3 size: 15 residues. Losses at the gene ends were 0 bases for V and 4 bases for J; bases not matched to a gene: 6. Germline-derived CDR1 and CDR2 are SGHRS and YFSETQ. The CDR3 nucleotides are TGCGCCAGCAGCTTGGCCTCAGGGGGAGTAGAGACCCAGTACTTC. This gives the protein CASSLASGGVETQYF. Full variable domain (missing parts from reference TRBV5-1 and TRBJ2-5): KAGVTQTPRYLIKTRGQQVTLSCSPISGHRSVSWYQQTPGQGLQFLFEYFSETQRNKGNFPGRFSGRQFSNSRSEMNVSTLELGDSALYLCASSLASGGVETQYFGPGTRLLVL.

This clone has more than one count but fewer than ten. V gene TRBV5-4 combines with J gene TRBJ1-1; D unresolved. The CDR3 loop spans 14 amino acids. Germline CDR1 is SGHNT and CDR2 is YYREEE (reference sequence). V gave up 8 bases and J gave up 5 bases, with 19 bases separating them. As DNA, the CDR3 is TGTGCCAGTAAGAGGGCCGCTGAGGAGACTGAAGCTTTCTTT. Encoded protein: CASKRAAEETEAFF. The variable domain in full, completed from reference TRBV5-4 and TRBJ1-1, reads ETGVTQSPTHLIKTRGQQVTLRCSSQSGHNTVSWYQQALGQGPQFIFQYYREEENGRGNFPPRFSGLQFPNYSSELNVNALELDDSALYLCASKRAAEETEAFFGQGTRLTVV.

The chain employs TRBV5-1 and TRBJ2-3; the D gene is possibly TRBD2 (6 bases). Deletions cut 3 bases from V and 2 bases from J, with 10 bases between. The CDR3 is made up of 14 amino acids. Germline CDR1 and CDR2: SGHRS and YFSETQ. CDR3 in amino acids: CASSSGGPTDTQYF. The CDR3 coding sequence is TGCGCCAGCAGCTCCGGGGGACCCACAGATACGCAGTATTTT.

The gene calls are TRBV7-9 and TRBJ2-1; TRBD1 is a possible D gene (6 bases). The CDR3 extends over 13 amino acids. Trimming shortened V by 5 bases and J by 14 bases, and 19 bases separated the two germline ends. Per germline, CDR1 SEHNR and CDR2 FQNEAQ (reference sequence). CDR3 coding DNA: TGTGCCAGCAGCGCCCAAGGGGGAGAGGTAAAGTTCTTC. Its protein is CASSAQGGEVKFF.

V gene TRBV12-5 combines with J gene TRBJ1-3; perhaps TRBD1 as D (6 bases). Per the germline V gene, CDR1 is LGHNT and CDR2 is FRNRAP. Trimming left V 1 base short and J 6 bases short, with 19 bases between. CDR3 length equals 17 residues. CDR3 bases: TGTGCTAGTGGTTTGGCGCAAACAGGGAGTAGGATAAACACCATATATTTT. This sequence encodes CASGLAQTGSRINTIYF.

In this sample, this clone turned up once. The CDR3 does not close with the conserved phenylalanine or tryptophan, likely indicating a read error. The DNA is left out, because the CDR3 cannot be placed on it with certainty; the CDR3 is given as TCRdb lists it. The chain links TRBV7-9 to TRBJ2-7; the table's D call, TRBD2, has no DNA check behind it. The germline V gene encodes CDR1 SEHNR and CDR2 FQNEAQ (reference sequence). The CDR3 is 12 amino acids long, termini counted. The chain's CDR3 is CASSPQGGVLVL.

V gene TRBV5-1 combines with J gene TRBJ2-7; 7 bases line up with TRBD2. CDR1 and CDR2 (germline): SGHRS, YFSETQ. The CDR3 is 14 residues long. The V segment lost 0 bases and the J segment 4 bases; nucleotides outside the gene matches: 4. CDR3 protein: CASSLAIAGYEQYF. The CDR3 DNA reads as TGCGCCAGCAGCTTGGCGATAGCGGGTTACGAGCAGTACTTC.

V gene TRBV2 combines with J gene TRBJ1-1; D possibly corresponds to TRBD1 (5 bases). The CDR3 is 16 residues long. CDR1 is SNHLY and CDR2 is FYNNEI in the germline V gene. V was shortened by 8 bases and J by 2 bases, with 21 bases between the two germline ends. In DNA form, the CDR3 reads TGTGCCAGCGCAGGCAGGGTCATTTCTTTAAACACTGAAGCTTTCTTT. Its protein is CASAGRVISLNTEAFF.

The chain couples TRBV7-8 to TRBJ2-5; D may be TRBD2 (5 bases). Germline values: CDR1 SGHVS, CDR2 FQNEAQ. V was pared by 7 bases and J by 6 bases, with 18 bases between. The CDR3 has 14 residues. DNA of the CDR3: TGTGCCAGCACCGAGGGTGGGTTTGGACAGACCCAGTACTTC. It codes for CASTEGGFGQTQYF.

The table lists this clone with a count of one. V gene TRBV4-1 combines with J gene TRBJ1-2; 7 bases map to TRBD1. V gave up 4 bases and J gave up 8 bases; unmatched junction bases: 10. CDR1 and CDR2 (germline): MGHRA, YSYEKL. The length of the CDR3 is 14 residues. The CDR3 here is CASSLRDRDGGYTF. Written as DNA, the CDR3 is TGCGCCAGCAGCCTTAGAGACAGGGATGGGGGCTACACCTTC.

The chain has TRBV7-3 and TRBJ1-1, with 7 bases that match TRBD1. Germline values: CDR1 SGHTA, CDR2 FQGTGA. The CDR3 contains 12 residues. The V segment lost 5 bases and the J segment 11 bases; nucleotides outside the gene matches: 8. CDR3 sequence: CASSLTGAGAFF. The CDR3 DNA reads TGTGCCAGCAGCCTCACAGGGGCTGGGGCTTTCTTT.